These 18 T cell receptor beta chains were sequenced from one sample in a study of spatial heterogeneity in lung cancer. Time point here: blood at routine non-recurrence follow-up after resection. TCRdb re-analysed the 5' RACE reads in MiXCR, keeping a single row per CDR3 protein. Seen here are more than 75,000 distinct CDR3 sequences, approximately 20% observed once, and the top ten hold 20% to 25%. The material was PBMCs, obtained at follow-up. These receptors originate from a male donor with early-stage non-small cell lung cancer.

CDR3 loop: CATSGSGQGVTEAFF. For the CDR3, the DNA is TGTGCCACCAGTGGTTCGGGACAGGGTGTCACTGAAGCTTTCTTT. This chain joins TRBV24-1 and TRBJ1-1, with TRBD1 identical over 9 bases. The CDR3 has 15 residues. J was trimmed by 4 bases and V by 5 bases; bases with no gene match: 7. Germline CDR1 and CDR2: KGHDR and SFDVKD.

The chain links TRBV20-1 to TRBJ2-3; D gene unclear. CDR1 is DFQATT, CDR2 SNEGSKA, per germline (reference sequence). The CDR3 covers 14 residues. Trimming removed 3 bases at V and 3 bases at J, with 13 bases between. This CDR3 reads CSARPPPATDTQYF. Written as DNA, the CDR3 is TGCAGTGCTAGGCCCCCCCCCGCTACAGATACGCAGTATTTT.

This clonotype has just a few counts. This chain links TRBV20-1 with TRBJ2-7, with 9 nucleotides matching TRBD1. V was clipped by 4 bases and J by 3 bases; unmatched bases: 4. Per germline, CDR1 DFQATT and CDR2 SNEGSKA (reference sequence). This CDR3 comprises 13 residues. In DNA form, the CDR3 reads TGCAGTGCTAACGGACAGGGGAACTACGAGCAGTACGTC. Protein: CSANGQGNYEQYV.

This clonotype has a count of ten or more. The chain uses TRBV6-5 and TRBJ1-2; 8 bases match TRBD1. The germline V gene encodes CDR1 MNHEY and CDR2 SVGAGI. V trimming: 8 bases; J trimming: 10 bases; junction bases outside the gene matches: 9. The CDR3 runs to 12 residues. CDR3: CASSTGGQAYTF. The DNA of the CDR3 is TGTGCCAGCTCCACAGGGGGTCAGGCCTACACCTTC.

The chain is built from TRBV6-2 or TRBV6-3 and TRBJ2-3; D unclear. Trimming pared 6 bases from V and 7 bases from J, leaving 20 bases between. The germline gives CDR1 MNHEY, CDR2 SVGEGT. This CDR3 contains 15 residues. This CDR3 is CASSPPARIGNTQYF. The CDR3 DNA follows: TGTGCCAGCAGCCCACCGGCGCGGATTGGAAATACGCAGTATTTT.

V gene TRBV3-1 combines with J gene TRBJ2-3; 7 bases are a match to TRBD2. Looked up from germline, CDR1 is LGHDT and CDR2 is YNNKEL (reference sequence). The CDR3 runs to 17 residues. The V and J ends lost 4 bases and 2 bases, in that order; junction bases with no gene match: 12. CDR3: CASSPSGGIRTTDTQYF. The CDR3 coding sequence is TGTGCCAGCAGCCCCTCGGGGGGAATTCGAACCACAGATACGCAGTATTTT.

This clonotype has more than one count but fewer than ten. The chain employs TRBV3-1 and TRBJ1-5; D gene unclear. The V and J ends lost 4 bases and 3 bases respectively, with 13 bases between them. Germline V CDR1 and CDR2: LGHDT, YNNKEL (reference sequence). This CDR3 has 15 residues. The CDR3 is CASSPTAGFNQPQHF. The CDR3 nucleotides read TGTGCCAGCAGCCCGACCGCGGGGTTCAATCAGCCCCAGCATTTT. The complete variable domain, with remaining parts taken from reference TRBV3-1 and TRBJ1-5, reads DTAVSQTPKYLVTQMGNDKSIKCEQNLGHDTMYWYKQDSKKFLKIMFSYNNKELIINETVPNRFSPKSPDKAHLNLHINSLELGDSAVYFCASSPTAGFNQPQHFGDGTRLSIL.

The chain employs TRBV2 and TRBJ2-1; TRBD1 matches at 10 bases. The germline V gene has CDR1 SNHLY and CDR2 FYNNEI. Germline trimming cut 6 bases from V and 7 bases from J; bases unmatched to any gene: 9. The CDR3 has 15 residues. The CDR3 region is CASSADRGRWNEQFF. CDR3 in DNA: TGTGCCAGCAGCGCCGACAGGGGGCGCTGGAATGAGCAGTTCTTC.

The chain links TRBV6-5 to TRBJ1-3, with D hard to call. V was pared by 5 bases and J by 0 bases, with 14 bases between. Germline V gene lookup returns CDR1 MNHEY and CDR2 SVGAGI. The CDR3 is 16 amino acids. CDR3 coding DNA: TGTGCCAGCAGTACCGAGAGAGGTTTCTCTGGAAACACCATATATTTT. It yields the protein CASSTERGFSGNTIYF.

A few counts support this clonotype. The chain recombines TRBV3-1 with TRBJ1-5; 8 nucleotides match TRBD1. Germline CDR1 LGHDT, CDR2 YNNKEL (reference sequence). The CDR3 sequence is 15 residues long. V gave up 1 base and J gave up 7 bases; unmatched junction bases: 6. CDR3: CASSQGRGLQQPQHF. The CDR3 region has the DNA TGTGCCAGCAGCCAAGGCAGGGGGCTCCAGCAGCCCCAGCATTTT.

This clonotype was detected only a few times. This chain uses TRBV7-9 with TRBJ2-3, with D perhaps TRBD1 (5 bases). Trimming removed 1 base from V and 1 base from J, with 15 bases in between. This CDR3 spans 17 amino acids. Germline CDR1 reads SEHNR; CDR2 reads FQNEAQ (reference sequence). The CDR3 sequence is CASSLGSAGSRTDTQYF. DNA for the CDR3: TGTGCCAGCAGCTTAGGTTCGGCAGGGTCCCGCACAGATACGCAGTATTTT. Full variable domain (rest looked up from reference TRBV7-9 and TRBJ2-3): DTGVSQNPRHKITKRGQNVTFRCDPISEHNRLYWYRQTLGQGPEFLTYFQNEAQLEKSRLLSDRFSAERPKGSFSTLEIQRTEQGDSAMYLCASSLGSAGSRTDTQYFGPGTRLTVL.

The genes are TRBV24-1 and TRBJ1-2; 7 bases agree with TRBD1. V was pared by 9 bases and J by 3 bases, with 0 bases of the junction left unmatched. In germline, CDR1 is KGHDR, CDR2 SFDVKD. The CDR3 covers 11 residues. CDR3 DNA sequence: TGTGCCACCGGGACAGACTATGGCTACACCTTC. Translated: CATGTDYGYTF.

The rearrangement links TRBV5-6 to TRBJ2-3; D not resolved. Germline values: CDR1 SGHDT, CDR2 YYEEEE. The ends were cut back, 1 base at V and 6 bases at J, with 12 bases in the middle. The CDR3 is 14 amino acids. Here the CDR3 reads CASSLSGLSDTQYF. CDR3 coding DNA: TGTGCCAGCAGCTTGTCCGGGCTCTCGGATACGCAGTATTTT.

This clonotype was recorded at least ten times. This rearrangement joins TRBV7-8 to TRBJ1-2, with 7 bases that match TRBD1. Looked up from germline, CDR1 is SGHVS and CDR2 is FQNEAQ. Germline trimming cut 3 bases from V and 6 bases from J; bases unmatched to any gene: 1. This CDR3 contains 12 residues. The CDR3 reads CASSFGTDGYTF. Here the CDR3 DNA reads TGTGCCAGCAGCTTCGGGACAGATGGCTACACCTTC.

This chain joins TRBV5-8 and TRBJ1-1; 11 positions agree with TRBD1. Germline trimming cut 3 bases from V and 6 bases from J; bases unmatched to any gene: 10. CDR1 is SGHTS, CDR2 YDEGEE, per germline. The length of the CDR3 is 16 residues. CDR3 DNA sequence: TGTGCCAGCAGCTCATGGACAGGGGGCTCGGGTTCTGAAGCTTTCTTT. It specifies CASSSWTGGSGSEAFF.

The V call is TRBV7-9, the J call TRBJ1-5; perhaps TRBD1 as D (5 bases). The CDR3 covers 16 residues. The germline gives CDR1 SEHNR, CDR2 FQNEAQ (reference sequence). Trimming cost V 0 bases and J 6 bases, with 15 bases left between them. The CDR3: CASSLAAGGKSQPQHF. CDR3 in DNA: TGTGCCAGCAGCTTAGCGGCGGGGGGTAAATCTCAGCCCCAGCATTTT.

This clonotype has a handful of counts. The chain joins TRBV29-1 to TRBJ2-1; D may be TRBD1 or TRBD2 (5 bases each). This CDR3 is 10 amino acids long. Germline CDR1 is SQVTM and CDR2 is ANQGSEA. The V and J ends lost 5 bases and 10 bases respectively, with 9 bases between them. CDR3 DNA: TGCAGCGTTTTAGAGGGGGAGCAGTTCTTC. Its translation: CSVLEGEQFF.

This chain links TRBV5-4 with TRBJ2-2; 8 bases match TRBD2. Trimming at V came to 3 bases and at J to 0 bases, leaving 4 bases not matched to a gene. The V gene's germline CDR1 is SGHNT and CDR2 YYREEE (reference sequence). There are 16 residues in the CDR3. Here the CDR3 DNA reads TGTGCCAGCAGCTCCACTAGCGGTCCGAACACCGGGGAGCTGTTTTTT. Translating gives CASSSTSGPNTGELFF.